This T cell receptor (beta chain) was identified during a study of blood T cell repertoires in COVID-19. In the study overall: Spain, Italy and the United States supplied samples that represented acute and convalescent COVID-19. PBMCs, B-cell-depleted T cells, or T cells provided the cDNA or gDNA that made up the material.

Original methodology: Amplified reference gene primers provided the basis for estimating nucleated cell counts. Measured with immunoSEQ multiplex PCR; TCRdb has only the in-frame clones, and not every one. That table is the source of V, J and clone size, and D and trimming were worked out from the DNA. The top ten clones hold about 7.3% of a sample with about 340,000 clones, 88% of them seen once. In Seattle, patients joined the study during active infection and were tracked longitudinally. The V end lost 4 bases, the J end lost 1 base, and 9 bases lay between the germline ends. CDR1 is SGHRS and CDR2 is YFSETQ in the germline V gene. This CDR3 is 14 amino acids long.

The source is a woman between 65 and 79 years old with COVID-19, enrolled during active disease. The material sequenced was peripheral blood. The chain recombines TRBV5-1 with TRBJ1-3, with unresolved D. The CDR3 DNA reads TGCGCCAGCAGCGAGGCCGCATCTGGAAACACCATATATTTT. Translating it yields CASSEAASGNTIYF.